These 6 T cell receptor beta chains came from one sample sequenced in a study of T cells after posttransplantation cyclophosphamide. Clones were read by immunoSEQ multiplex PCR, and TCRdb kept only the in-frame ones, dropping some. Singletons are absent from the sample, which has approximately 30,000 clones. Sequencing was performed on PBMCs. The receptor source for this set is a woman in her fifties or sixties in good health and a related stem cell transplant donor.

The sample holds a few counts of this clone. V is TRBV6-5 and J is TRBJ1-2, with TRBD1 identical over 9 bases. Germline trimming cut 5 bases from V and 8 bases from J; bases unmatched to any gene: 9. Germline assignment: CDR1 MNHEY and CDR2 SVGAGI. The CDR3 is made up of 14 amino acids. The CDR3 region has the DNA TGTGCCAGCAGTCCCGACAGGGGGGGTAGGGGCTACACCTTC. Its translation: CASSPDRGGRGYTF.

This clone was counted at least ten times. The CDR3 spells CATSPRSTSNQPQHF. DNA for the CDR3: TGTGCCACCAGCCCCCGTAGTACCAGCAATCAGCCCCAGCATTTT. The chain uses TRBV15 and TRBJ1-5; D remains unclear. V dropped 5 bases and J dropped 1 base, with 12 bases sitting between them. The CDR3 contains 15 residues. Germline CDR1 LNHNV, CDR2 YYDKDF (reference sequence).

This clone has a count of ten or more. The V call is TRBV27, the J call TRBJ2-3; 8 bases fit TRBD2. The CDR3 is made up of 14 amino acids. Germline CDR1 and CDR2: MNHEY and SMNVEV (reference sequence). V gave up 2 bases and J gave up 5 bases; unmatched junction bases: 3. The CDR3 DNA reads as TGTGCCAGCAGTTTACTAGCGGGCCTAGATACGCAGTATTTT. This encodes CASSLLAGLDTQYF.

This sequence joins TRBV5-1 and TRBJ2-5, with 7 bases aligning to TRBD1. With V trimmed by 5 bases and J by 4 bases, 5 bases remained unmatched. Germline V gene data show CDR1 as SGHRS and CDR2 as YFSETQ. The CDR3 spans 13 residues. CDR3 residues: CASSLTGRETQYF. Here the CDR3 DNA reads TGCGCCAGCAGTTTGACAGGGAGAGAGACCCAGTACTTC.

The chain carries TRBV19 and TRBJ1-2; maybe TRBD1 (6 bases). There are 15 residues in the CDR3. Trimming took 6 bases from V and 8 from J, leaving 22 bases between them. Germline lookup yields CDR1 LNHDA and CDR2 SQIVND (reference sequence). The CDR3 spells CASSAMAGGRGGYTF. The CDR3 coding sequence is TGTGCCAGTAGCGCCATGGCGGGGGGCCGAGGGGGCTACACCTTC. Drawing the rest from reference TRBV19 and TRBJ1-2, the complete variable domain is DGGITQSPKYLFRKEGQNVTLSCEQNLNHDAMYWYRQDPGQGLRLIYYSQIVNDFQKGDIAEGYSVSREKKESFPLTVTSAQKNPTAFYLCASSAMAGGRGGYTFGSGTRLTVV.

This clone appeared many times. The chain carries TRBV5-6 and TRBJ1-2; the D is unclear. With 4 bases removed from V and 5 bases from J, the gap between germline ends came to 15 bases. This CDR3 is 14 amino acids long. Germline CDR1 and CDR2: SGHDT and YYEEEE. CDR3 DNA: TGTGCCAGCAGCCCTAATGGAGGGTGGTATGGCTACACCTTC. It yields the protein CASSPNGGWYGYTF.